These 28 T cell receptor beta chains were all obtained from the same sample, sequenced in a study of control samples from healthy donors and cancer patients. Sequencing was performed with immunoSEQ multiplex PCR; in TCRdb, only in-frame clones are kept and a portion is missing. The sample yields roughly 130,000 clones, over 75% seen once. The sample consisted of blood. Every receptor here comes from a man younger than 30 in good health.

The chain employs TRBV19 and TRBJ2-5; 11 bases fit TRBD2. Per the germline V gene, CDR1 is LNHDA and CDR2 is SQIVND (reference sequence). This CDR3 has 16 residues. The J segment lost 5 bases and the V segment lost 6 bases, leaving 11 bases of the junction unmatched. The CDR3 reads CASSLGVAGGLETQYF. For the CDR3, the DNA is TGTGCCAGTAGCCTCGGGGTAGCGGGGGGGCTCGAGACCCAGTACTTC. The variable domain in full, completed from reference TRBV19 and TRBJ2-5, reads DGGITQSPKYLFRKEGQNVTLSCEQNLNHDAMYWYRQDPGQGLRLIYYSQIVNDFQKGDIAEGYSVSREKKESFPLTVTSAQKNPTAFYLCASSLGVAGGLETQYFGPGTRLLVL.

The chain carries TRBV10-3 and TRBJ1-3; no clear D. Looked up from germline, CDR1 is ENHRY and CDR2 is SYGVKD. This CDR3 has 14 residues. Trimming took 0 bases from V and 0 from J, leaving 3 bases between them. CDR3 loop: CAISESTSGNTIYF. CDR3 nucleotides: TGTGCCATCAGTGAGTCCACCTCTGGAAACACCATATATTTT.

The genes are TRBV5-1 and TRBJ2-7, with D possibly matching TRBD2 (6 bases). Germline V gene sequence: CDR1 SGHRS, CDR2 YFSETQ. V was trimmed by 0 bases and J by 4 bases, leaving 11 bases between them. The length of the CDR3 is 14 residues. The CDR3 DNA sequence: TGCGCCAGCAGCTTGGCGGGGGTGCGGTACGAGCAGTACTTC. Protein sequence: CASSLAGVRYEQYF.

The chain joins TRBV3-1 (or the pseudogene TRBV3-2) to TRBJ2-7; no definite D call. From germline, CDR1 is LGHDT and CDR2 YNNKEL (reference sequence). V shed 5 bases and J shed 4 bases, with 18 bases lying between them. The CDR3 covers 15 residues. CDR3 DNA sequence: TGTGCCAGCAGCTCCCGAGAGACCCTAGTGTACGAGCAGTACTTC. It translates to CASSSRETLVYEQYF.

The chain couples TRBV28 to TRBJ1-2; D ambiguous. CDR3 size: 11 residues. Germline V gene data show CDR1 as MDHEN and CDR2 as SYDVKM. V was clipped by 6 bases and J by 2 bases, with 4 bases between them. CDR3 sequence reads: CASSLNYGYTF. The CDR3 DNA is TGTGCCAGCAGCCTGAACTATGGCTACACCTTC.

The chain has TRBV4-3 and TRBJ2-6; TRBD1 is a possible D gene (7 bases). V lost 1 base and J 4 bases, leaving 11 bases between the germline ends. The CDR3 length is 16 residues. The germline gives CDR1 LGHNA, CDR2 YSLEER. CDR3 in amino acids: CASSQVGGGGANVLTF. The CDR3 coding sequence is TGCGCCAGCAGCCAAGTAGGAGGGGGCGGGGCCAACGTCCTGACTTTC.

The chain employs TRBV11-2 and TRBJ2-1; D is ambiguous. This CDR3 region has 15 residues. The ends were cut back, 3 bases at V and 0 bases at J, with 9 bases in the middle. Germline values: CDR1 SGHAT, CDR2 FQNNGV. The CDR3 DNA sequence: TGTGCCAGCAGCTTCTGGCGGAGCTCCTACAATGAGCAGTTCTTC. Translated: CASSFWRSSYNEQFF.

The rearrangement uses TRBV9 and TRBJ2-3; D perhaps matches TRBD2 (5 bases). Trimming left V 4 bases short and J 4 bases short, with 16 bases between. The CDR3 sequence is 15 residues long. CDR1 is SGDLS, CDR2 YYNGEE, per germline. CDR3 coding DNA: TGTGCCAGCAGCTTCGGGGTAGCTGGAGCAGATACGCAGTATTTT. It specifies CASSFGVAGADTQYF.

The chain uses TRBV24-1 and TRBJ2-3; unclear D gene. V lost 1 base and J 3 bases, leaving 7 bases between the germline ends. Germline loops: CDR1 KGHDR, CDR2 SFDVKD. The CDR3 runs 14 residues. CDR3 sequence (DNA): TGTGCCACCAGTGATTTAGCTTTGACAGATACGCAGTATTTT. It encodes CATSDLALTDTQYF.

The rearrangement uses TRBV2 and TRBJ2-1, with TRBD1 matching 7 bases. This CDR3 is 14 amino acids long. Germline V gives CDR1 SNHLY, CDR2 FYNNEI. V lost 9 bases to trimming and J lost 0 bases; unmatched junction nucleotides: 5. DNA of the CDR3: TGTGCCAGTCTACAGGGGAGCTCCTACAATGAGCAGTTCTTC. Translation gives CASLQGSSYNEQFF.

The chain recombines TRBV29-1 with TRBJ2-3, with TRBD1 matching 7 bases. V was clipped by 7 bases and J by 2 bases; unmatched bases: 9. This CDR3 is 14 amino acids long. Germline CDR1 SQVTM, CDR2 ANQGSEA. The CDR3: CSAWTGRDTDTQYF. CDR3 nucleotides: TGCAGCGCCTGGACAGGAAGAGACACAGATACGCAGTATTTT.

This sequence joins TRBV10-1 and TRBJ2-5, with D possibly being TRBD1 (8 bases). V was clipped by 6 bases and J by 3 bases, with 20 bases between them. Germline CDR1 and CDR2: WNHNN and SYGVQD (reference sequence). The CDR3 sequence is 16 residues long. The CDR3 DNA is TGCGCCAGCAGCTCTACAGGGGGGGACCGAAAAGAGACCCAGTACTTC. It translates to CASSSTGGDRKETQYF.

The V call is TRBV18, the J call TRBJ1-5; TRBD1 agrees at 7 bases. This CDR3 is 15 amino acids long. Germline V gives CDR1 KGHSH, CDR2 LQKENI. With V trimmed by 0 bases and J by 5 bases, 4 bases remained unmatched. The CDR3 region has the DNA TGTGCCAGCTCACCACCAGGGGGCAGGGATCAGCCCCAGCATTTT. As protein: CASSPPGGRDQPQHF.

V is TRBV20-1 and J is TRBJ1-2; D unclear. V shed 6 bases and J shed 8 bases, with 7 bases lying between them. Per the germline V gene, CDR1 is DFQATT and CDR2 is SNEGSKA (reference sequence). The CDR3 is 9 residues long. The CDR3 DNA is TGCAGTGCCCCCCCCGGCTACACCTTC. This gives the protein CSAPPGYTF.

The chain carries TRBV2 and TRBJ2-3, with D possibly TRBD2 on 6 matching bases. Deletions cut 8 bases from V and 2 bases from J, with 20 bases between. The CDR3 has 16 residues. Germline V gene lookup returns CDR1 SNHLY and CDR2 FYNNEI. This CDR3 is CASSVRPAGFTDTQYF. The CDR3 nucleotides are TGTGCCAGCTCGGTAAGGCCGGCGGGGTTCACAGATACGCAGTATTTT.

The rearrangement links TRBV6-6 to TRBJ2-7, with unresolved D. This CDR3 is 14 amino acids long. CDR1 MNHNY and CDR2 SVGAGI come from the germline V gene (reference sequence). V lost 2 bases and J 6 bases, leaving 14 bases between the germline ends. The CDR3 region has the DNA TGTGCCAGCAGTTACACCAGGCCCACGGGCGAGCAGTACGTC. Residues: CASSYTRPTGEQYV.

This chain links TRBV27 with TRBJ2-5; 13 positions agree with TRBD2. The CDR3 length is 15 residues. In germline, CDR1 is MNHEY, CDR2 SMNVEV (reference sequence). The junction had 6 bases not matched to a gene; V was cut back by 6 bases and J by 5 bases. Here the CDR3 DNA reads TGTGCCAGCAGAACACTAGCGGGGGGGCCGGAGACCCAGTACTTC. It translates to CASRTLAGGPETQYF.

The chain is built from TRBV28 and TRBJ1-6; D ambiguous. Trimming took 6 bases from V and 2 from J, leaving 11 bases between them. CDR3 size: 15 residues. Germline loops: CDR1 MDHEN, CDR2 SYDVKM. The CDR3 sequence is CASRTPAPYNSPLHF. The CDR3 DNA is TGTGCCAGCAGGACTCCCGCACCCTATAATTCACCCCTCCACTTT.

The chain employs TRBV2 and TRBJ1-1; no reliable D call. From germline, CDR1 is SNHLY and CDR2 FYNNEI. The CDR3 is 12 residues long. The ends were cut back, 2 bases at V and 11 bases at J, with 12 bases in the middle. CDR3 coding DNA: TGTGCCAGCAGTGAAAGCCCATTCGAGGCTTTCTTT. Its protein product is CASSESPFEAFF.

V usage is TRBV4-1 and J usage is TRBJ2-3; tentatively, D is TRBD1 or TRBD2 (7 bases each). Trimming removed 2 bases at V and 4 bases at J, with 16 bases between. The CDR3 runs 16 residues. The germline V gene has CDR1 MGHRA and CDR2 YSYEKL. CDR3 in DNA: TGCGCCAGCAGCCAAACCCAGGGGGGGATACCAGATACGCAGTATTTT. The encoded protein is CASSQTQGGIPDTQYF.

The V gene is TRBV5-6, the J gene TRBJ1-5; D remains ambiguous. The CDR3 consists of 13 residues. Germline-derived CDR1 and CDR2 are SGHDT and YYEEEE. Trimming cost V 3 bases and J 4 bases, with 8 bases left between them. The CDR3 DNA reads as TGTGCCAGCAGCTATGGAATTAATCAGCCCCAGCATTTT. It specifies CASSYGINQPQHF.

CDR3 bases: TGTGCCAGCACCGCGACTAGCGGGAACCACATGGATACGCAGTATTTT. It translates to CASTATSGNHMDTQYF. The V and J genes are TRBV7-9 and TRBJ2-3; 11 nucleotides agree with TRBD2. In germline, CDR1 is SEHNR, CDR2 FQNEAQ (reference sequence). The CDR3 length is 16 residues. Unmatched junction bases numbered 12, after V lost 7 bases and J lost 6 bases.

The chain recombines TRBV5-8 with TRBJ1-5; a possible D gene is TRBD1 (5 bases). The CDR3 totals 14 residues. Germline V CDR1 and CDR2: SGHTS, YDEGEE. V lost 6 bases to trimming and J lost 5 bases, with 15 bases between them. The CDR3 DNA is TGTGCCAGCACCACAAATCCGGGGCATCAGCCCCAGCATTTT. This codes for CASTTNPGHQPQHF.

The chain couples TRBV5-5 to TRBJ2-1; possible D gene TRBD2, 6 bases. This CDR3 spans 12 amino acids. Germline V gives CDR1 SGHKS, CDR2 YYEKEE (reference sequence). Trimming stripped 0 bases from V and 8 bases from J, with 6 bases between. The CDR3 DNA follows: TGTGCCAGCAGCTTGGCGGGGGATGAGCAGTTCTTC. This codes for CASSLAGDEQFF. The full variable domain, in which reference TRBV5-5 and TRBJ2-1 provide the parts outside the CDR3, is DAGVTQSPTHLIKTRGQQVTLRCSPISGHKSVSWYQQVLGQGPQFIFQYYEKEERGRGNFPDRFSARQFPNYSSELNVNALLLGDSALYLCASSLAGDEQFFGPGTRLTVL.

V is TRBV30 and J is TRBJ1-1; D is unclear. V lost 2 bases to trimming and J lost 5 bases, with 9 bases between them. The CDR3 length is 12 residues. Germline V gives CDR1 GTSNPN, CDR2 SVGIG (reference sequence). The CDR3 bases are TGTGCCTGGAGTCAGGTACGAACTGAAGCTTTCTTT. Residues: CAWSQVRTEAFF.

The chain has TRBV7-2 and TRBJ2-2, with 8 positions matching TRBD1. The length of the CDR3 is 14 residues. Losses at the gene ends were 4 bases for V and 5 bases for J; bases not matched to a gene: 3. Germline V gene sequence: CDR1 SGHTA, CDR2 FQGNSA. In nucleotides, the CDR3 is TGTGCCAGCAGCTACGACAGGGGAACCGGGGAGCTGTTTTTT. It encodes CASSYDRGTGELFF.

This chain links TRBV2 with TRBJ2-7; no clear D gene. The CDR3 is 14 residues long. CDR1 SNHLY and CDR2 FYNNEI come from the germline V gene. V lost 8 bases and J lost 4, with 18 bases in between. CDR3 DNA: TGTGCCAGCCTAGAAAGCGTTGACGGTTACGAGCAGTACTTC. This encodes CASLESVDGYEQYF.

J is TRBJ2-5 and V is TRBV5-1; D is unclear. Germline-derived CDR1 and CDR2 are SGHRS and YFSETQ. Trimming removed 5 bases at V and 3 bases at J, with 5 bases between. The CDR3 loop spans 11 amino acids. DNA for the CDR3: TGCGCCAGCAGTGGGGAAGAGACCCAGTACTTC. As protein: CASSGEETQYF.